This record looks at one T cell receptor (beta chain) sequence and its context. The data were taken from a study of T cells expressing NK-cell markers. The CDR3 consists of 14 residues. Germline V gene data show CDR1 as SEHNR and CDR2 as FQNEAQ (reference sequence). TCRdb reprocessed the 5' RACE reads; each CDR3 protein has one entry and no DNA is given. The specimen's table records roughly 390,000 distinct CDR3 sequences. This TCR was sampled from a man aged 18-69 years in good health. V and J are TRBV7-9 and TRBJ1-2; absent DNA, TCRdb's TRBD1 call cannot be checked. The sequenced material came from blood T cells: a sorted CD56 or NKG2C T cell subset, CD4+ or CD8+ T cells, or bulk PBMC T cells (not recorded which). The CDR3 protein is CASSHITVGGGYTF.